This TCR beta chain was profiled in a study of T cell repertoires in cytomegalovirus infection. Study summary: TCR beta signatures that were public indicated CMV infection and matching HLA type.

MiXCR was run by TCRdb on the reads, yielding one entry per CDR3 protein. Of 450,000 to 600,000 distinct CDR3 sequences in the sample, over 9% were seen once. V was clipped by 5 bases and J by 3 bases; unmatched bases: 8. The CDR3 runs 16 residues. The germline V gene encodes CDR1 SGHTA and CDR2 FQGTGA. This clonotype was observed at least ten times. The chain recombines TRBV7-3 with TRBJ2-3; 10 bases are shared with TRBD2. The origin of this receptor is a human donor in good health (CMV status not recorded). Some clones in this sample may be carry-over from other donors' samples. The sample consisted of PBMCs. The CDR3 sequence is CASSPGAGGPTDTQYF. In DNA form, the CDR3 reads TGTGCCAGCAGCCCAGGAGCGGGGGGGCCGACAGATACGCAGTATTTT.